The rows below give T cell receptor beta chains drawn from one sample of a study of T cells after yellow fever vaccination. One entry per CDR3 protein results from TCRdb running MiXCR on the 5' RACE reads. This sample has fewer than 450,000 distinct CDR3 sequences; approximately 3.9% occur once, and the top ten carry 20% to 25%. This sample comprised PBMCs, obtained 5 days after the yellow fever booster vaccination. The receptors originated from a man aged 18 to 30 who received the YFV17D yellow fever vaccine. Each CDR3 is given with its conserved first and last residue. A D gene is named only where the DNA matches it firmly. Rows may omit the clone size; those that give it use once, few, many or a size class.

v_gene	abundance	j_gene	d_gene	CDR3aa	CDR3nt
TRBV7-3	-	TRBJ2-5	-	CASSLGGHETQYF	TGTGCCAGCAGCTTGGGGGGGCACGAGACCCAGTACTTC
TRBV18	-	TRBJ2-5	-	CASSPSGDQETQYF	TGTGCCAGCTCACCATCAGGGGACCAAGAGACCCAGTACTTC
TRBV23-1	-	TRBJ2-3	-	CASKEGRLSTDTQYF	TGCGCCAGCAAGGAGGGACGCCTTAGCACAGATACGCAGTATTTT
TRBV19	-	TRBJ1-1	-	CASSPVMMNTEAFF	TGTGCCAGTAGTCCGGTTATGATGAACACTGAAGCTTTCTTT
TRBV5-1	many	TRBJ2-5	-	CASSFVNPPQETQYF	TGCGCCAGCAGCTTTGTCAACCCCCCCCAAGAGACCCAGTACTTC
TRBV7-9	-	TRBJ2-2	TRBD1	CASRPYRDRYTGELFF	TGTGCCAGCAGGCCCTACCGGGACAGATACACCGGGGAGCTGTTTTTT
TRBV19	many	TRBJ1-1	TRBD1	CASRGSPVNTEAFF	TGTGCCAGCAGGGGGTCACCGGTGAACACTGAAGCTTTCTTT
TRBV5-1	few	TRBJ2-1	-	CASSPGPADEQFF	TGCGCCAGCAGCCCGGGGCCGGCGGATGAGCAGTTCTTC
TRBV5-4	few	TRBJ1-1	-	CASSLVVGMGTEAFF	TGTGCCAGCAGCTTGGTGGTAGGCATGGGTACTGAAGCTTTCTTT
TRBV10-3	-	TRBJ1-1	-	CAMTRDLNWGTEAFF	TGTGCCATGACCCGGGACTTAAATTGGGGCACTGAAGCTTTCTTT
TRBV5-1	few	TRBJ2-5	-	CASSDGAVQETQYF	TGCGCCAGCAGCGATGGGGCTGTTCAAGAGACCCAGTACTTC
TRBV20-1	many	TRBJ2-2	TRBD2	CSATTGTSYTGELFF	TGCAGTGCTACAACCGGGACTAGCTATACCGGGGAGCTGTTTTTT
TRBV28	few	TRBJ2-3	TRBD1	CASFEQGGTDTQYF	TGTGCCAGTTTTGAGCAGGGGGGCACAGATACGCAGTATTTT
TRBV4-3	many	TRBJ1-1	-	CASSQDKDTEAFF	TGCGCCAGCAGCCAAGATAAGGACACTGAAGCTTTCTTT
TRBV3-1	-	TRBJ1-2	-	CASSQGGEGYTF	TGTGCCAGCAGCCAAGGAGGGGAAGGCTACACCTTC
TRBV12-3/TRBV12-4	few	TRBJ1-1	-	CASSFNPITEAFF	TGTGCCAGCAGTTTCAACCCTATCACTGAAGCTTTCTTT
TRBV12-3/TRBV12-4	-	TRBJ1-2	TRBD1	CASSFSSDRWYGYTF	TGTGCCAGCAGTTTTTCCTCGGACAGGTGGTATGGCTACACCTTC
TRBV15	few	TRBJ2-7	TRBD1	CATSGGPGQGPQEQYF	TGTGCCACCAGCGGGGGGCCGGGACAGGGGCCTCAAGAGCAGTACTTC
TRBV7-6	-	TRBJ2-3	-	CASSLAPLTYPADTQYF	TGTGCCAGCAGCTTAGCCCCTTTGACTTACCCTGCAGATACGCAGTATTTT
TRBV20-1	many	TRBJ2-1	TRBD2	CSAWTSGGPSSYNEQFF	TGCAGTGCCTGGACTAGCGGGGGGCCGAGCTCCTACAATGAGCAGTTCTTC
TRBV4-1	few	TRBJ2-2	TRBD1	CASSQGPGTGFTGELFF	TGCGCCAGCAGCCAGGGTCCAGGGACAGGCTTCACCGGGGAGCTGTTTTTT